This T cell receptor beta chain is drawn from a study of cytomegalovirus exposure and HLA in healthy donors. A multiplex PCR was run with 60 Vbeta primers and 13 Jbeta primers. Assay: immunoSEQ multiplex PCR; the TCRdb copy retains only in-frame clones and omits some. The sample shows about 180,000 clones, roughly 79% of them seen only once. Per the germline V gene, CDR1 is MNHEY and CDR2 is SVGAGI. Losses at the gene ends were 0 bases for V and 1 base for J; bases not matched to a gene: 2. This CDR3 region has 16 residues. This receptor was taken from a male donor in good health and CMV-seronegative. This rearrangement joins TRBV6-5 to TRBJ2-3; 9 positions agree with TRBD2. Sequenced: PBMCs. CDR3 nucleotide sequence: TGTGCCAGCAGTTACTCCGCGGGAGGGGGCACAGATACGCAGTATTTT. This codes for CASSYSAGGGTDTQYF.